What follows are 2 T cell receptor beta chains derived from one specimen sequenced in a study of long-term antiretroviral therapy in people with HIV. Version v3.0 of the immunoSEQ assay ran at survey level. Measured with immunoSEQ multiplex PCR; TCRdb has only the in-frame clones, and not every one. The sample includes 15,000 or so clones, about 77% of them seen just once. The sample here was unsorted PBMCs, taken 3.1 years after starting antiretroviral therapy. Source of these receptors: a man between 40 and 49 years old with HIV.

The rearrangement joins TRBV5-6 to TRBJ1-2; D not resolved. This CDR3 comprises 15 residues. The germline V and J ends were trimmed by 0 bases and 2 bases, with 11 bases remaining between them. The V gene's germline CDR1 is SGHDT and CDR2 YYEEEE. The CDR3: CASSLGLEINYGYTF. The CDR3 DNA reads TGTGCCAGCAGCTTGGGGCTCGAGATAAACTATGGCTACACCTTC. Complete variable domain (other parts from reference TRBV5-6 and TRBJ1-2): DAGVTQSPTHLIKTRGQQVTLRCSPKSGHDTVSWYQQALGQGPQFIFQYYEEEERQRGNFPDRFSGHQFPNYSSELNVNALLLGDSALYLCASSLGLEINYGYTFGSGTRLTVV.

The chain combines TRBV4-1 with TRBJ2-3, with D unclear. CDR1 is MGHRA, CDR2 YSYEKL, per germline. The CDR3 covers 15 residues. V was trimmed by 1 base and J by 4 bases, leaving 12 bases between them. The CDR3 DNA is TGCGCCAGCAGCCAAGGCCCCTTTGGCGCAGATACGCAGTATTTT. Its protein product is CASSQGPFGADTQYF.